Described below is a single TCR beta chain sequence and its context. The CDR3 is made up of 15 amino acids. Trimming took off 0 bases at V and 4 bases at J, with 13 bases between the two ends. Germline V CDR1 and CDR2: LGHNA, YSLEER. Donors were grouped by their self-reported clinical history. This sample is drawn from a study of blood T cell repertoires in COVID-19. Study as a whole: COVID-19 samples collected from the United States, Italy and Spain covered acute and convalescent phases.

Methods used by the authors: Amplification from reference gene primers served as the basis for estimated nucleated cell counts. Clones were sequenced by immunoSEQ multiplex PCR, and TCRdb holds only the in-frame ones, with some missing. V, J and clone size reflect that table, while D and trimming were determined from the DNA. The data show hundreds of thousands of clones, 85% seen once. The sample consisted of PBMCs or T cells enriched from blood (not recorded which). J is TRBJ2-7 and V is TRBV4-3, with D possibly matching TRBD1 (5 bases). This TCR was recovered from a woman aged 25 to 45 who had been exposed to COVID-19. CDR3 bases: TGCGCCAGCAGCCAAGAAACAGGACACCTTTACGAGCAGTACTTC. It specifies CASSQETGHLYEQYF.